One and the same sample provided the 27 T cell receptor beta chains below, sequenced in a study of a mutant IDH1 vaccine in newly diagnosed glioma. As for time point: baseline, week 1 (first vaccination visit). Treatment reported: pre-vaccination baseline after standard-of-care therapy. The assay was immunoSEQ multiplex PCR, and TCRdb's table has in-frame clones only and misses some. The repertoire has fewer than 100,000 clones, 70% to 90% of them found once; the top ten carry under 0.7%. The specimen was PBMCs, collected from a glioma patient treated with radiotherapy, temozolomide or both. These receptors were taken from a woman in her forties or fifties with glioma.

This clone came up once. This chain joins TRBV27 and TRBJ2-2; no definite D call. Trimming removed 2 bases from V and 8 bases from J, with 9 bases in between. CDR3 length: 13 amino acids. Per the germline V gene, CDR1 is MNHEY and CDR2 is SMNVEV (reference sequence). CDR3 coding DNA: TGTGCCAGCAGTTTAAATAGATTGGGGGAGCTGTTTTTT. As protein: CASSLNRLGELFF.

This chain connects TRBV11-2 to TRBJ2-5; 7 bases agree with TRBD1. Per the germline V gene, CDR1 is SGHAT and CDR2 is FQNNGV. CDR3 size: 14 residues. V dropped 5 bases and J dropped 1; count of bases not matched to a gene: 4. This CDR3 is CASSEGAVQETQYF. The CDR3 bases are TGTGCCAGCAGCGAGGGGGCGGTCCAAGAGACCCAGTACTTC.

V usage is TRBV7-9 and J usage is TRBJ2-7; D not certain. Trimming removed 1 base at V and 0 bases at J, with 10 bases between. The germline CDR1 and CDR2 sequences are SEHNR and FQNEAQ (reference sequence). The CDR3 sequence is 15 residues long. This CDR3 reads CASSLGGHLSYEQYF. The CDR3 bases are TGTGCCAGCAGCTTAGGCGGCCACCTCTCCTACGAGCAGTACTTC.

The chain combines TRBV19 with TRBJ2-7, with TRBD1 identical over 7 bases. The junction had 2 bases not matched to a gene; V was cut back by 3 bases and J by 0 bases. Germline V CDR1 and CDR2: LNHDA, SQIVND (reference sequence). The CDR3 contains 14 residues. CDR3 in DNA: TGTGCCAGTAGTATCCGGGACAGCTCCTACGAGCAGTACTTC. Protein sequence: CASSIRDSSYEQYF.

The V and J genes are TRBV15 and TRBJ1-1; TRBD1 matches 8 bases. The V gene end was trimmed by 2 bases and the J gene end by 5 bases; junction bases not matched to a gene: 7. The length of the CDR3 is 15 residues. The germline gives CDR1 LNHNV, CDR2 YYDKDF (reference sequence). Here the CDR3 DNA reads TGTGCCACCAGCAGACTCGGACAGGGTGAGACTGAAGCTTTCTTT. This sequence encodes CATSRLGQGETEAFF.

The genes are TRBV28 and TRBJ2-6, with D hard to call. V gave up 2 bases and J gave up 1 base, with 6 bases separating them. The CDR3 consists of 15 residues. Germline V gene lookup returns CDR1 MDHEN and CDR2 SYDVKM. CDR3 amino acids: CASSLRISGANVLTF. In nucleotides, the CDR3 is TGTGCCAGCAGTTTAAGGATTTCTGGGGCCAACGTCCTGACTTTC.

J is TRBJ2-1 and V is TRBV4-1; TRBD2 aligns across 14 bases. The CDR3 loop spans 16 amino acids. CDR1 MGHRA and CDR2 YSYEKL come from the germline V gene. V trimming: 4 bases; J trimming: 6 bases; junction bases outside the gene matches: 5. CDR3 DNA sequence: TGCGCCAGCAGCCTCTTCGGGACTAGCGGGAGCAATGAGCAGTTCTTC. Its protein product is CASSLFGTSGSNEQFF.

In its sample, this clone was seen a few times. The rearrangement links TRBV19 to TRBJ1-1; 8 bases align to TRBD1. Trimming took 9 bases from V and 2 from J; bases not matched to a gene: 11. Germline loops: CDR1 LNHDA, CDR2 SQIVND (reference sequence). The CDR3 length is 15 residues. The CDR3 coding sequence is TGTGCCAGCAAGGGACAGGTAGGAGCTAACACTGAAGCTTTCTTT. It translates to CASKGQVGANTEAFF.

The chain recombines TRBV5-1 with TRBJ2-7; 9 positions agree with TRBD1. The CDR3 runs 15 residues. J lost 1 base, V lost 4 bases, and 6 bases had no gene match. The V gene's germline CDR1 is SGHRS and CDR2 YFSETQ. The CDR3 here is CASSLSTGGSYEQYF. The DNA of the CDR3 is TGCGCCAGCAGCCTTTCGACAGGGGGGTCCTACGAGCAGTACTTC.

V and J are TRBV30 and TRBJ1-1; D uncertain. This CDR3 is built from 13 residues. V lost 3 bases to trimming and J lost 3 bases, with 11 bases between them. Germline-derived CDR1 and CDR2 are GTSNPN and SVGIG (reference sequence). CDR3 in DNA: TGTGCCTGGAGGTTCCTCCCGGACACTGAAGCTTTCTTT. Translating it yields CAWRFLPDTEAFF.

Concerning this clone: Germline is not matched at one junction end, which may reflect a read error. The chain carries TRBV5-6 and TRBJ1-2; weak D call: TRBD1 (6 bases). Germline assignment: CDR1 SGHDT and CDR2 YYEEEE. The CDR3 totals 15 residues. The CDR3 coding sequence is TGTGCCAGCACCTTACTCGGGACATTTGATGGGGTTTGGGCCTTC. Translated: CASTLLGTFDGVWAF.

V usage is TRBV5-3 and J usage is TRBJ1-6; TRBD1 is a possible D gene (5 bases). TRBV5-3 is an ORF, and what it does is uncertain. CDR3 length: 15 amino acids. The V end was cut by 4 bases, the J end by 5 bases, with 13 bases between. The CDR3 bases are TGTGCCAGAAGCCCCGGGACGGATGATAATTCACCCCTCCACTTT. Its protein product is CARSPGTDDNSPLHF.

The chain has TRBV15 and TRBJ2-5, with 8 bases fitting TRBD1. The DNA end is more similar to TRBJ2-7, so the J call may be wrong. The CDR3 loop spans 17 amino acids. The germline V gene has CDR1 LNHNV and CDR2 YYDKDF (reference sequence). The CDR3 sequence: CATSRTLGQGESYEQYF. The CDR3 DNA is TGTGCCACCAGCAGGACTTTAGGACAGGGTGAAAGCTACGAGCAGTACTTC.

The chain is built from TRBV6-1 and TRBJ1-5; unclear D gene. Germline CDR1 is MNHNS and CDR2 is SASEGT. The CDR3 contains 14 residues. Trimming removed 1 base at V and 7 bases at J, with 11 bases between. This CDR3 reads CASSEGWNGQPQHF. The CDR3 nucleotides are TGTGCCAGCAGTGAAGGATGGAATGGACAGCCCCAGCATTTT.

V gene TRBV5-6 combines with J gene TRBJ2-7, with a tentative D call TRBD2 (6 bases). Germline values: CDR1 SGHDT, CDR2 YYEEEE. Trimming removed 5 bases from V and 4 bases from J, with 13 bases in between. The CDR3 is 13 residues long. This CDR3 reads CASSPGLVYEQYF. The CDR3 coding sequence is TGTGCCAGCAGTCCGGGACTGGTTTACGAGCAGTACTTC.

In this sample, this clone turned up once. This chain uses TRBV4-1 with TRBJ2-1; 12 bases align to TRBD2. Germline CDR1 reads MGHRA; CDR2 reads YSYEKL. V lost 1 base to trimming and J lost 4 bases; unmatched junction nucleotides: 5. The CDR3 runs to 17 residues. CDR3 residues: CASSQVPSGRGYNEQFF. The CDR3 DNA is TGCGCCAGCAGCCAAGTTCCTAGCGGGAGGGGGTACAATGAGCAGTTCTTC.

This chain uses TRBV30 with TRBJ1-2; 7 bases fit TRBD1. Germline values: CDR1 GTSNPN, CDR2 SVGIG (reference sequence). This CDR3 has 13 residues. With 4 bases clipped from V and 2 bases from J, the junction kept 4 bases outside the gene matches. This CDR3 reads CAWTSGQNYGYTF. The DNA for the CDR3 is TGTGCCTGGACCTCGGGACAGAACTATGGCTACACCTTC.

The CDR3 is CASSYSQSLTEAFF. In nucleotides, the CDR3 is TGTGCCAGCAGTTACAGTCAGTCGTTAACTGAAGCTTTCTTT. The chain uses TRBV6-6 and TRBJ1-1; D is unclear. CDR3 length: 14 residues. Trimming took 2 bases from V and 5 from J, leaving 12 bases between them. Germline V lookup: CDR1 MNHNY, CDR2 SVGAGI (reference sequence).

This clone was counted only a few times. CDR3: CASSELRQYGYTF. The CDR3 nucleotides read TGTGCCAGCAGCGAACTCAGGCAGTATGGCTACACCTTC. This chain links TRBV11-2 with TRBJ1-2; D is ambiguous. The length of the CDR3 is 13 residues. V dropped 5 bases and J dropped 5 bases, with 12 bases sitting between them. Germline V gene data show CDR1 as SGHAT and CDR2 as FQNNGV.

The chain carries TRBV7-9 and TRBJ1-2; weak D call: TRBD1 (5 bases). The CDR3 runs to 14 residues. V was trimmed by 2 bases and J by 2 bases, leaving 9 bases between them. Germline assignment: CDR1 SEHNR and CDR2 FQNEAQ (reference sequence). The CDR3 nucleotides are TGTGCCAGCAGCTTAAAGGGGAGAAACTATGGCTACACCTTC. Its translation: CASSLKGRNYGYTF.

The gene calls are TRBV5-1 and TRBJ2-7; a possible D gene is TRBD1 (6 bases). CDR3 size: 14 residues. The germline V and J ends were trimmed by 2 bases and 2 bases, with 11 bases remaining between them. Germline lookup yields CDR1 SGHRS and CDR2 YFSETQ. CDR3 region: CASSLPRDTYEQYF. The CDR3 DNA is TGCGCCAGCAGCTTACCTAGGGACACCTACGAGCAGTACTTC.

The chain has TRBV18 and TRBJ1-5; possible D gene TRBD1, 5 bases. Germline CDR1 KGHSH, CDR2 LQKENI. With 3 bases removed from V and 5 bases from J, the gap between germline ends came to 14 bases. CDR3 length: 15 residues. The CDR3 loop reads CASSPTSGFDQPQHF. The DNA for the CDR3 is TGTGCCAGCTCACCTACTTCAGGGTTCGATCAGCCCCAGCATTTT.

J is TRBJ2-7 and V is TRBV6-5, with D perhaps matching TRBD1 (6 bases). Trimming stripped 2 bases from V and 2 bases from J, with 10 bases between. The germline gives CDR1 MNHEY, CDR2 SVGAGI. The CDR3 is 14 residues long. The CDR3 reads CASSYRQGPYEQYF. Here the CDR3 DNA reads TGTGCCAGCAGTTACAGGCAGGGGCCCTACGAGCAGTACTTC.

The chain links TRBV2 to TRBJ2-1; 9 nucleotides agree with TRBD2. The CDR3 contains 15 residues. V trimming: 3 bases; J trimming: 8 bases; junction bases outside the gene matches: 8. Germline V lookup: CDR1 SNHLY, CDR2 FYNNEI. The DNA of the CDR3 is TGTGCCAGCAGTGATAGAGGCGGGAGGGTCGATGAGCAGTTCTTC. Translation gives CASSDRGGRVDEQFF.

The chain joins TRBV2 to TRBJ1-1; the D is unclear. V was shortened by 8 bases and J by 0 bases, with 7 bases between the two germline ends. Germline values: CDR1 SNHLY, CDR2 FYNNEI. The CDR3 has 12 residues. CDR3 amino acids: CASGGMNTEAFF. Here the CDR3 DNA reads TGTGCCAGCGGCGGGATGAACACTGAAGCTTTCTTT. The full variable domain, completed using reference TRBV2 and TRBJ1-1, is EPEVTQTPSHQVTQMGQEVILRCVPISNHLYFYWYRQILGQKVEFLVSFYNNEISEKSEIFDDQFSVERPDGSNFTLKIRSTKLEDSAMYFCASGGMNTEAFFGQGTRLTVV.

J is TRBJ2-7 and V is TRBV18; D gene uncertain. The CDR3 contains 13 residues. Trimming pared 3 bases from V and 6 bases from J, leaving 12 bases between. Germline CDR1 KGHSH, CDR2 LQKENI. CDR3 DNA sequence: TGTGCCAGCTCACCCAGACTGATTTTCGAGCAGTACTTC. As protein: CASSPRLIFEQYF.

The gene calls are TRBV10-2 and TRBJ1-1; maybe TRBD1 (5 bases). Germline V gives CDR1 WSHSY, CDR2 SAAADI. The CDR3 is 13 residues long. Trimming pared 6 bases from V and 12 bases from J, leaving 20 bases between. CDR3 sequence reads: CASRRRRGGPTFF. Written as DNA, the CDR3 is TGCGCCAGCAGAAGACGGCGGGGGGGACCGACTTTCTTT.